The 8 T cell receptor beta chains presented below share a single source sample, sequenced in a study of post-analysis software for immune sequencing data. General study findings and limits: Included in a set of four or five TRBV segments more frequent in patients than controls were TRBV5-6, TRBV5-1 and TRBV20-1.

Unique molecular identifiers featured in each of the TCR beta cDNA libraries. TCRdb reprocessed the PCR reads via MiXCR and lists one record per CDR3 protein. The sample lists hundreds of thousands of distinct CDR3 sequences, approximately 30% occurring once. The antigens these receptors bind are not known. Sequencing was carried out using blood. The receptors shown here come from a girl aged 5-17 years with multiple sclerosis.

This clonotype was counted only a few times. The chain couples TRBV28 to TRBJ2-6; 8 nucleotides agree with TRBD2. V shed 5 bases, J shed 2 bases, and the junction held 8 bases outside the gene matches. In germline, CDR1 is MDHEN, CDR2 SYDVKM. The CDR3 sequence is 17 residues long. The CDR3 region is CASSPAGGMAGANVLTF. CDR3 bases: TGTGCCAGCAGTCCCGCGGGGGGCATGGCTGGGGCCAACGTCCTGACTTTC.

J is TRBJ1-5 and V is TRBV20-1; TRBD1 aligns across 9 bases. CDR1 and CDR2 from the germline V gene are DFQATT and SNEGSKA (reference sequence). The CDR3 loop spans 15 amino acids. V lost 4 bases to trimming and J lost 7 bases; unmatched junction nucleotides: 11. CDR3 nucleotide sequence: TGCAGTGCTACCGAAACACAGGGGGCGAAGCAGCCCCAGCATTTT. As protein: CSATETQGAKQPQHF.

This clonotype occurred a few times. The CDR3 coding sequence is TGTGCCAGCAGCTCGGGACAGGGCTTGGAGGGCTACACCTTC. It encodes CASSSGQGLEGYTF. The chain joins TRBV6-5 to TRBJ1-2, with TRBD1 matching 9 bases. Trimming took 6 bases from V and 8 from J; bases not matched to a gene: 10. The CDR3 length is 14 residues. Germline V gives CDR1 MNHEY, CDR2 SVGAGI.

The V gene is TRBV14, the J gene TRBJ2-4; tentatively, D is TRBD1 (6 bases). This CDR3 is 14 amino acids long. V lost 1 base, J lost 7 bases, and 11 bases lay in between. In germline, CDR1 is SGHDN, CDR2 FVKESK. CDR3 residues: CASSQVIGGNIQYF. Here the CDR3 DNA reads TGTGCCAGCAGCCAAGTCATAGGGGGTAACATTCAGTACTTC.

This clonotype occurred a few times. The chain employs TRBV15 and TRBJ2-5; D gene ambiguous. The closer fit of TRBJ2-7 to the DNA end suggests the J call may be wrong. The V gene's germline CDR1 is LNHNV and CDR2 YYDKDF (reference sequence). This CDR3 comprises 13 residues. The CDR3 is CATSRVPRHEQYF. The CDR3 region has the DNA TGTGCCACCAGCAGAGTTCCCAGACACGAGCAGTACTTC.

On this clonotype itself: This may come from a read error, since a much larger clone is one base off. J is TRBJ1-2 and V is TRBV29-1; D perhaps matches TRBD1 (5 bases). This CDR3 has 14 residues. Germline CDR1 reads SQVTM; CDR2 reads ANQGSEA. CDR3 loop: CTIRVRGRGDGYTF. CDR3 in DNA: TGCACCATCCGGGTGCGGGGGAGAGGAGATGGCTACACCTTC.

This chain connects TRBV20-1 to TRBJ2-5, with 9 bases that match TRBD2. The J segment lost 9 bases and the V segment lost 1 base, leaving 12 bases of the junction unmatched. This CDR3 has 15 residues. CDR1 and CDR2 from the germline V gene are DFQATT and SNEGSKA (reference sequence). The CDR3 loop reads CSARGTSAARVAQYF. The CDR3 DNA reads as TGCAGTGCTAGAGGGACTAGCGCCGCCCGGGTGGCCCAGTACTTC.

This rearrangement joins TRBV6-5 to TRBJ2-1, with D perhaps matching TRBD1 or TRBD2 (5 bases each). V lost 6 bases and J 5 bases, leaving 11 bases between the germline ends. Germline V lookup: CDR1 MNHEY, CDR2 SVGAGI. CDR3 length: 13 residues. The CDR3 is CASRWGPHNEQFF. The DNA of the CDR3 is TGTGCCAGCAGGTGGGGACCGCACAATGAGCAGTTCTTC.